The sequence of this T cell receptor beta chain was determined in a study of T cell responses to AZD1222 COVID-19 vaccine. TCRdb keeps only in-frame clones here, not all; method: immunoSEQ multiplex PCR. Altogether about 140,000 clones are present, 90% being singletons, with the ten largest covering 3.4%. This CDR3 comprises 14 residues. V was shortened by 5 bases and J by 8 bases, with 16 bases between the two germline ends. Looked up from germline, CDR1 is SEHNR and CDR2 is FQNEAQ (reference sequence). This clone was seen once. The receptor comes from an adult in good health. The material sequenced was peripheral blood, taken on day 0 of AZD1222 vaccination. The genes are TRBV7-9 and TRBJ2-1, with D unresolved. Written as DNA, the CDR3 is TGTGCCAGCAGCCGTAGTGGGCAAGACGATGAGCAGTTCTTC. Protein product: CASSRSGQDDEQFF.